Included here is one T cell receptor (beta chain) sequence, with context. No antigen is known for it. This sample is part of a study of T cells after posttransplantation cyclophosphamide. Regarding the study as a whole: Blood and skin or GI T cell repertoires showed limited TRB overlap. TRB clonality was highly associated with recipient CMV seropositivity and reactivation. Donor-recipient repertoire similarity was low at 1-2 months, rising over year one.

Control samples came 1 year after myeloablative marrow transplants with methotrexate plus calcineurin inhibitor. Here immunoSEQ multiplex PCR was the method, and the copy in TCRdb shows in-frame clones only, minus some. Among 15,000 to 20,000 clones listed, around 90% were seen once. Germline V gene data show CDR1 as SQVTM and CDR2 as ANQGSEA. The CDR3 is made up of 18 amino acids. The V end lost 6 bases, the J end lost 0 bases, and 25 bases lay between the germline ends. The receptor was isolated from a male patient in his 50s who received an allogeneic stem cell transplant from an unrelated donor, was CMV-positive, and had chronic GVHD only. Some T cells may be the graft donor's. The input for sequencing was PBMCs, taken after an allogeneic stem cell transplant with a calcineurin inhibitor and methotrexate. The genes are TRBV29-1 and TRBJ2-3; D is unresolved. The chain's CDR3 is CSVEASSLGLGSTDTQYF. CDR3 bases: TGCAGCGTAGAGGCAAGTTCTTTGGGTTTAGGTAGCACAGATACGCAGTATTTT.